The present T cell receptor beta chain was sequenced within a study of blood T cell repertoires in COVID-19. Looking at the study overall: Italy, Spain and the United States were the sources of the convalescent and acute COVID-19 samples. Nucleic acid was either cDNA or gDNA, and it came from T cells, B-cell-depleted T cells, or PBMCs.

This CDR3 region has 13 residues. Trimming left V 5 bases short and J 0 bases short, with 8 bases between. Under the authors' procedure: From reference gene primer amplification, estimates of nucleated cell counts were derived. Libraries were prepared by immunoSEQ multiplex PCR; TCRdb keeps only in-frame clonotypes and omits some of them. V and J calls and clone size are as listed in that table; D and trimming were resolved from the DNA. The sample consists of 300,000 or so clones, approximately 82% of them appearing once. Material for sequencing was peripheral blood. This clonotype originated in a woman between 50 and 59 years old with acute or convalescent COVID-19. The V gene is TRBV12-3 or TRBV12-4, the J gene TRBJ2-7; TRBD1 is a possible D gene (5 bases). CDR3 sequence (DNA): TGTGCCAGCAGTACGGACACCTCCTACGAGCAGTACTTC. It translates to CASSTDTSYEQYF.